Listed here are 21 T cell receptor beta chains from one sample, sequenced in a study of cytomegalovirus exposure and HLA in healthy donors. PCR employed 60 Vbeta and 13 Jbeta primers. Clones were read by immunoSEQ multiplex PCR, and TCRdb kept only the in-frame ones, dropping some. This table holds about 140,000 clones, more than 55% found once. Sample: PBMCs. The origin of the receptors is a woman in her sixties in good health and CMV-seronegative.

This clone was seen a single time. Other nucleotide sequences in the sample specify the same CDR3. The V gene is TRBV5-1, the J gene TRBJ2-3; 16 bases line up with TRBD2. Trimming removed 3 bases from V and 0 bases from J; junction bases left unmatched: 4. Germline CDR1 reads SGHRS; CDR2 reads YFSETQ. The CDR3 covers 18 residues. The CDR3 sequence is CASSSGLAGGSSTDTQYF. The CDR3, as DNA: TGCGCCAGCAGCTCGGGACTAGCGGGAGGGTCTAGCACAGATACGCAGTATTTT.

The chain is built from TRBV7-2 and TRBJ2-3; 8 bases are a match to TRBD1. The trim removed 5 bases at V and 1 base at J, leaving 5 bases unmatched. This CDR3 has 15 residues. Per the germline V gene, CDR1 is SGHTA and CDR2 is FQGNSA. CDR3 coding DNA: TGTGCCAGCAGCGCCGGACAGGGTCGCACAGATACGCAGTATTTT. This gives the protein CASSAGQGRTDTQYF.

V is TRBV7-2 and J is TRBJ1-2, with D perhaps TRBD1 (6 bases). The germline V and J ends were trimmed by 2 bases and 0 bases, with 13 bases remaining between them. The CDR3 is 16 amino acids. Germline CDR1 reads SGHTA; CDR2 reads FQGNSA. Here the CDR3 reads CASSLRGGQPNYGYTF. As DNA, the CDR3 is TGTGCCAGCAGCTTAAGGGGGGGCCAGCCTAACTATGGCTACACCTTC.

The rearrangement links TRBV11-3 to TRBJ2-2; TRBD2 is a possible D gene (6 bases). Germline V gene sequence: CDR1 SGHNT, CDR2 YENEEA. This CDR3 is built from 14 residues. Between the trimmed V and J ends, which lost 1 base and 7 bases, there was a span of 10 bases. CDR3 bases: TGTGCCAGCAGCTTAGCGGGAGCCTTCGGGGAGCTGTTTTTT. Protein product: CASSLAGAFGELFF.

This chain connects TRBV28 to TRBJ2-3, with D possibly matching TRBD1 (6 bases). The V gene's germline CDR1 is MDHEN and CDR2 SYDVKM. The CDR3 totals 14 residues. Trimming shortened V by 2 bases and J by 4 bases, and 10 bases separated the two germline ends. The chain's CDR3 is CASSLPRGADTQYF. The CDR3 region has the DNA TGTGCCAGCAGTTTACCCAGGGGCGCAGATACGCAGTATTTT. Drawing the rest from reference TRBV28 and TRBJ2-3, the complete variable domain is DVKVTQSSRYLVKRTGEKVFLECVQDMDHENMFWYRQDPGLGLRLIYFSYDVKMKEKGDIPEGYSVSREKKERFSLILESASTNQTSMYLCASSLPRGADTQYFGPGTRLTVL.

This clone occurred a few times. Germline is not matched at one junction end, which may reflect a read error. This chain joins TRBV7-9 and TRBJ2-7; 8 nucleotides align to TRBD1. This CDR3 is 16 amino acids long. Germline V gives CDR1 SEHNR, CDR2 FQNEAQ (reference sequence). CDR3 region: CSSSPGGRQGPYEQYF. As DNA, the CDR3 is TGTTCCAGCAGCCCAGGGGGCCGGCAGGGCCCCTACGAGCAGTACTTC.

This clone was observed a handful of times. This chain's CDR3 is CASSQISGGPHEQFF. DNA of the CDR3: TGCGCCAGCAGCCAAATAAGCGGGGGCCCCCATGAGCAGTTCTTC. The gene calls are TRBV4-1 and TRBJ2-1; 8 bases are shared with TRBD2. The CDR3 consists of 15 residues. Germline assignment: CDR1 MGHRA and CDR2 YSYEKL. The trim removed 2 bases at V and 8 bases at J, leaving 8 bases unmatched.

The rearrangement uses TRBV21-1 and TRBJ1-2. TRBV21-1 is described as a pseudogene. The CDR3 runs 14 residues. In DNA, the CDR3 is TGTGCCAGCAGCCCAAATGGGAGGGACTATGGCTACACCTTC. Amino acid sequence: CASSPNGRDYGYTF.

The chain employs TRBV15 and TRBJ2-3; TRBD2 aligns across 13 bases. The V and J ends lost 3 bases and 3 bases, in that order; junction bases with no gene match: 3. The germline gives CDR1 LNHNV, CDR2 YYDKDF (reference sequence). The CDR3 length is 16 residues. The CDR3 DNA reads TGTGCCACCAGCAGGGGGACTAGCGGGATGACAGATACGCAGTATTTT. Residues: CATSRGTSGMTDTQYF.

The gene calls are TRBV15 and TRBJ2-1, with TRBD1 as a possible D gene (7 bases). Trimming pared 0 bases from V and 14 bases from J, leaving 26 bases between. This CDR3 spans 17 amino acids. Germline assignment: CDR1 LNHNV and CDR2 YYDKDF (reference sequence). CDR3 loop: CATSRDDGRGAPRVKFF. CDR3 sequence (DNA): TGTGCCACCAGCAGAGATGACGGCAGGGGGGCGCCCCGGGTTAAGTTCTTC.

CDR3 region: CASSADRATNEKLFF. As DNA, the CDR3 is TGTGCCAGCAGTGCTGACAGAGCGACTAATGAAAAACTGTTTTTT. The chain joins TRBV2 to TRBJ1-4; TRBD1 might be the D (5 bases). CDR1 and CDR2 from the germline V gene are SNHLY and FYNNEI. The CDR3 has 15 amino acids. V shed 4 bases and J shed 2 bases, with 11 bases lying between them.

The V and J genes are TRBV7-9 and TRBJ2-2, with 9 bases aligning to TRBD1. CDR3 length: 16 residues. Trimming removed 3 bases from V and 3 bases from J; junction bases left unmatched: 5. Germline V CDR1 and CDR2: SEHNR, FQNEAQ (reference sequence). CDR3 sequence (DNA): TGTGCCAGCAGCTTCAGGACAGGGGAAGACACCGGGGAGCTGTTTTTT. Translation: CASSFRTGEDTGELFF.

The CDR3 reads CASSPGRTGGEAFF. CDR3 in DNA: TGTGCCAGCAGCCCTGGACGGACAGGGGGCGAAGCTTTCTTT. The V gene is TRBV7-9, the J gene TRBJ1-1, with 11 bases fitting TRBD1. CDR3 length equals 14 residues. J lost 8 bases, V lost 5 bases, and 7 bases had no gene match. Germline CDR1 is SEHNR and CDR2 is FQNEAQ (reference sequence).

The chain is built from TRBV5-4 and TRBJ2-5; TRBD2 agrees at 8 bases. Germline V CDR1 and CDR2: SGHNT, YYREEE (reference sequence). This CDR3 is built from 14 residues. J was trimmed by 5 bases and V by 3 bases; bases with no gene match: 6. This chain's CDR3 is CASSSGGGAETQYF. The CDR3 nucleotides read TGTGCCAGCAGCTCCGGGGGGGGCGCGGAGACCCAGTACTTC. The variable domain in full, with the rest retrieved from reference TRBV5-4 and TRBJ2-5, is ETGVTQSPTHLIKTRGQQVTLRCSSQSGHNTVSWYQQALGQGPQFIFQYYREEENGRGNFPPRFSGLQFPNYSSELNVNALELDDSALYLCASSSGGGAETQYFGPGTRLLVL.

The chain uses TRBV7-3 and TRBJ1-3; no clear D. With 0 bases removed from V and 0 bases from J, the gap between germline ends came to 12 bases. Germline lookup yields CDR1 SGHTA and CDR2 FQGTGA. The length of the CDR3 is 17 residues. In DNA, the CDR3 is TGTGCCAGCAGCTTAACCCTACCCTCCGTCTCTGGAAACACCATATATTTT. It is translated as CASSLTLPSVSGNTIYF.

V is TRBV19 and J is TRBJ1-2; TRBD1 is a possible D gene (6 bases). V was shortened by 6 bases and J by 4 bases, with 18 bases between the two germline ends. Germline V gene lookup returns CDR1 LNHDA and CDR2 SQIVND (reference sequence). This CDR3 is 15 amino acids long. The CDR3 DNA sequence: TGTGCCAGTAGACCCTTCGGGGGGCATGGCTATGGCTACACCTTC. This codes for CASRPFGGHGYGYTF.

This clone was seen more than once but under ten times. The chain uses TRBV5-1 and TRBJ1-2, with 8 bases that match TRBD1. CDR3 length equals 15 residues. Germline CDR1 reads SGHRS; CDR2 reads YFSETQ. The V segment lost 4 bases and the J segment 2 bases; nucleotides outside the gene matches: 7. Here the CDR3 DNA reads TGCGCCAGCAGCCCCGGACAGGGAGGAAACTATGGCTACACCTTC. Translated, it gives CASSPGQGGNYGYTF.

This clone was observed a handful of times. The V call is TRBV27, the J call TRBJ1-3; no firm D call. Trimming removed 5 bases from V and 5 bases from J, with 13 bases in between. Germline values: CDR1 MNHEY, CDR2 SMNVEV (reference sequence). This CDR3 is built from 14 residues. Here the CDR3 DNA reads TGTGCCAGCAGTCCCTACGCCGACAGAAACACCATATATTTT. This encodes CASSPYADRNTIYF.

Remarks on this clone: A junction end diverges from the germline sequence, so it may reflect a read error. The chain is built from TRBV5-1 and TRBJ1-1, with D perhaps TRBD1 (6 bases). CDR3 size: 15 residues. Germline V CDR1 and CDR2: SGHRS, YFSETQ. CDR3 bases: TGCGCCAGCGGCTTGGTTTCAGGGGTGAACACTGAAGCTTTCTTT. Protein product: CASGLVSGVNTEAFF.

In DNA form, the CDR3 reads TGTGCCAGCAGTTCCCAGCGGGGGGGCGCGGAGACCCAGTACTTC. It specifies CASSSQRGGAETQYF. The rearrangement uses TRBV7-9 and TRBJ2-5, with 10 bases aligning to TRBD2. Trimming cost V 6 bases and J 5 bases; bases outside gene matches: 9. The CDR3 consists of 15 residues. Germline-derived CDR1 and CDR2 are SEHNR and FQNEAQ (reference sequence). The full variable domain, completed using reference TRBV7-9 and TRBJ2-5, is DTGVSQNPRHKITKRGQNVTFRCDPISEHNRLYWYRQTLGQGPEFLTYFQNEAQLEKSRLLSDRFSAERPKGSFSTLEIQRTEQGDSAMYLCASSSQRGGAETQYFGPGTRLLVL.

The chain combines TRBV5-1 with TRBJ1-2; D is uncertain. Germline-derived CDR1 and CDR2 are SGHRS and YFSETQ. V shed 0 bases and J shed 4 bases, with 13 bases lying between them. The CDR3 runs to 15 residues. This chain's CDR3 is CASSLGFGSSYGYTF. In DNA, the CDR3 is TGCGCCAGCAGCTTGGGGTTTGGCAGTTCCTATGGCTACACCTTC.